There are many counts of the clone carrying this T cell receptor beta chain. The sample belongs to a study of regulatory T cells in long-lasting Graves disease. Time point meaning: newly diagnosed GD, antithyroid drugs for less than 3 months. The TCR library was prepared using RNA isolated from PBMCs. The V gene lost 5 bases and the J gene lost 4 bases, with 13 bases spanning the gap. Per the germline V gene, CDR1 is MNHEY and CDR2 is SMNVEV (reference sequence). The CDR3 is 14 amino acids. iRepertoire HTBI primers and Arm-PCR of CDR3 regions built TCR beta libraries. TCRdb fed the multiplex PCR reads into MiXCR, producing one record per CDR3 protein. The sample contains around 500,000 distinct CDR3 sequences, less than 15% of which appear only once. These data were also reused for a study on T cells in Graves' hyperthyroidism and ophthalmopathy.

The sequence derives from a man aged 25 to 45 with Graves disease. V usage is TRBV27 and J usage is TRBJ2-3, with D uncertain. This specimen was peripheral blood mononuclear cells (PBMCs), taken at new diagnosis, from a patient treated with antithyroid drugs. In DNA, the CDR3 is TGTGCCAGCAGTCCCCACGAGGTACCAGATACGCAGTATTTT. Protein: CASSPHEVPDTQYF.